A single sample gave rise to the 12 T cell receptor beta chains below, sequenced in a study of blood T cell repertoires in COVID-19. Assay: immunoSEQ multiplex PCR; the TCRdb copy retains only in-frame clones and omits some. The sample includes around 330,000 clones, over 75% of them seen just once. Specimen: PBMCs or T cells enriched from blood (not recorded which). The source is a woman aged 40 to 55 who had recovered from COVID-19.

This clone was found once. This rearrangement joins TRBV28 to TRBJ2-1; D not certain. V lost 7 bases and J lost 4, with 5 bases in between. The CDR3 totals 11 residues. From germline, CDR1 is MDHEN and CDR2 SYDVKM. Here the CDR3 DNA reads TGTGCCAGCAACGGGTACAATGAGCAGTTCTTC. Its protein product is CASNGYNEQFF.

The chain joins TRBV7-9 to TRBJ1-6, with 8 bases fitting TRBD1. From germline, CDR1 is SEHNR and CDR2 FQNEAQ (reference sequence). The CDR3 spans 15 residues. Losses at the gene ends were 2 bases for V and 7 bases for J; bases not matched to a gene: 4. The CDR3 protein is CASSLQGALNSPLHF. The CDR3 DNA sequence: TGTGCCAGCAGCTTACAGGGGGCTTTAAATTCACCCCTCCACTTT.

This chain joins TRBV7-6 and TRBJ2-7, with 8 bases identical to TRBD1. The trim removed 0 bases at V and 0 bases at J, leaving 1 base unmatched. Germline V gene data show CDR1 as SGHVS and CDR2 as FNYEAQ. The CDR3 totals 15 residues. CDR3 DNA sequence: TGTGCCAGCAGCTTAGCACAGGGGGTCTCCTACGAGCAGTACTTC. This sequence encodes CASSLAQGVSYEQYF.

The gene calls are TRBV6-5 and TRBJ1-5; D remains ambiguous. CDR3 length: 14 amino acids. Trimming removed 5 bases from V and 0 bases from J, with 8 bases in between. Germline-derived CDR1 and CDR2 are MNHEY and SVGAGI. CDR3 coding DNA: TGTGCCAGCAGTATAGGCGGTAGCAATCAGCCCCAGCATTTT. Encoded protein: CASSIGGSNQPQHF.

This chain uses TRBV7-9 with TRBJ2-1, with 12 bases matching TRBD2. The J segment lost 5 bases and the V segment lost 5 bases, leaving 10 bases of the junction unmatched. CDR1 and CDR2 (germline): SEHNR, FQNEAQ (reference sequence). The CDR3 contains 17 residues. As DNA, the CDR3 is TGTGCCAGCAGCACCCCGCTAGCGGGAGGGCAAGACAATGAGCAGTTCTTC. It codes for CASSTPLAGGQDNEQFF.

The CDR3 reads CASSGLAGGPGELFF. The CDR3 DNA is TGTGCCAGCAGCGGACTAGCGGGAGGACCCGGGGAGCTGTTTTTT. The chain employs TRBV6-5 and TRBJ2-2, with 14 positions matching TRBD2. The CDR3 runs to 15 residues. Per germline, CDR1 MNHEY and CDR2 SVGAGI. The J segment lost 6 bases and the V segment lost 6 bases, leaving 3 bases of the junction unmatched.

The rearrangement uses TRBV20-1 and TRBJ2-7; D possibly corresponds to TRBD2 (6 bases). Trimming stripped 3 bases from V and 1 base from J, with 10 bases between. This CDR3 has 13 amino acids. The germline V gene has CDR1 DFQATT and CDR2 SNEGSKA (reference sequence). The CDR3 DNA follows: TGCAGTGCTAGTGGGACTTCTTCCTACGAGCAGTACTTC. It specifies CSASGTSSYEQYF.

The gene calls are TRBV4-1 and TRBJ2-2; the D gene is possibly TRBD2 (6 bases). V lost 4 bases to trimming and J lost 2 bases, with 14 bases between them. CDR3 length: 16 amino acids. Germline values: CDR1 MGHRA, CDR2 YSYEKL. The CDR3 DNA is TGCGCCAGCAGCCTGCTACTAGCCCATAACACCGGGGAGCTGTTTTTT. Translating it yields CASSLLLAHNTGELFF.

The chain has TRBV28 and TRBJ1-5; 7 positions agree with TRBD1. In germline, CDR1 is MDHEN, CDR2 SYDVKM. Losses at the gene ends were 6 bases for V and 9 bases for J; bases not matched to a gene: 8. The CDR3 has 13 amino acids. The CDR3 DNA is TGTGCCAGCAGGCTTACAGGGGATCTGCCCCAGCATTTT. This sequence encodes CASRLTGDLPQHF. Using reference TRBV28 and TRBJ1-5 for the parts outside the CDR3, the full variable domain is DVKVTQSSRYLVKRTGEKVFLECVQDMDHENMFWYRQDPGLGLRLIYFSYDVKMKEKGDIPEGYSVSREKKERFSLILESASTNQTSMYLCASRLTGDLPQHFGDGTRLSIL.

V and J are TRBV5-5 and TRBJ2-1; TRBD2 matches at 11 bases. CDR1 is SGHKS, CDR2 YYEKEE, per germline (reference sequence). This CDR3 has 15 amino acids. Trimming removed 4 bases from V and 7 bases from J; junction bases left unmatched: 7. This CDR3 is CASSPRASGGNEQFF. As DNA, the CDR3 is TGTGCCAGCAGCCCCCGGGCTAGCGGGGGGAATGAGCAGTTCTTC.

This sequence joins TRBV5-6 and TRBJ1-2, with unresolved D. Trimming pared 4 bases from V and 4 bases from J, leaving 17 bases between. The CDR3 covers 15 residues. Germline V lookup: CDR1 SGHDT, CDR2 YYEEEE. CDR3 nucleotides: TGTGCCAGCAGCCCGGAGGGAGGATTTAGCTATGGCTACACCTTC. This gives the protein CASSPEGGFSYGYTF.

The rearrangement links TRBV18 to TRBJ1-4, with 8 bases identical to TRBD1. The CDR3 is 15 amino acids. V was clipped by 0 bases and J by 5 bases; unmatched bases: 2. CDR1 and CDR2 (germline): KGHSH, LQKENI. CDR3: CASSPPQGANEKLFF. The CDR3 DNA sequence: TGTGCCAGCTCACCACCGCAGGGGGCCAATGAAAAACTGTTTTTT.